The T cell receptor (beta chain) under discussion was sequenced for a study of blood T cell repertoires in COVID-19. Background on the study: COVID-19 samples, acute and convalescent, were from the United States, Italy and Spain. The analysed material was cDNA or gDNA that came from T cells, B-cell-depleted T cells, or PBMCs.

Using immunoSEQ multiplex PCR, the repertoire was profiled, and TCRdb retains in-frame clones only, with some absent. Here the sample spans around 400,000 clones, roughly 86% being singletons. Input material: peripheral blood. This TCR derives from a woman aged 55-75 years with COVID-19, enrolled during active disease.

CDR3 nucleotides: TGTGCCAGCAGTGAACCCCCATCGGAGCGCAAGTACTTC. Amino acids: CASSEPPSERKYF. The V call is TRBV2, the J call TRBJ2-7, with D hard to call. This CDR3 spans 13 amino acids. From germline, CDR1 is SNHLY and CDR2 FYNNEI. V gave up 2 bases and J gave up 11 bases, with 16 bases separating them.